The clone carrying this T cell receptor beta chain was found once. Given a far larger clone just one base away, this is likely a sequencing read error. This sample stems from a study of regulatory T cells in long-lasting Graves disease. The time point denotes: persistent/refractory GD, antithyroid drugs over 5 years with positive TRAb. RNA extracted from PBMCs served as the sequencing template. Germline CDR1 and CDR2: SEHNR and FQNEAQ (reference sequence). This CDR3 comprises 16 residues. Trimming left V 6 bases short and J 0 bases short, with 18 bases between. Through Arm-PCR of CDR3 regions and iRepertoire HTBI primers, TCR beta libraries were built. TCRdb re-derived calls from the multiplex PCR reads in MiXCR, one entry per CDR3 protein. Of hundreds of thousands of distinct CDR3 sequences in the sample, roughly a fifth were seen once.

The clonotype was recovered from a female donor with Graves disease. V gene TRBV7-9 combines with J gene TRBJ2-7; either TRBD1 or TRBD2 may fit D (5 bases each). The sample consisted of peripheral blood mononuclear cells (PBMCs), taken when the disease was refractory, from a patient treated with antithyroid drugs. DNA for the CDR3: TGTGCCAGCAGTAAACGGGACCCACCTAGCTCCTACGAGCAGTACTTC. Its translation: CASSKRDPPSSYEQYF.